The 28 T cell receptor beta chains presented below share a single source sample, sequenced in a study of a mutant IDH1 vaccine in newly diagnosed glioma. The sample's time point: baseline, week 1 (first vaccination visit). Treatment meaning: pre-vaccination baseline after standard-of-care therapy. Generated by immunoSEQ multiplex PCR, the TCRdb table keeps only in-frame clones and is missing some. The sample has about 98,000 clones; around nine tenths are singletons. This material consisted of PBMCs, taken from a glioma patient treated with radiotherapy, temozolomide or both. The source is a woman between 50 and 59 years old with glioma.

CDR3 in amino acids: CASSKGQTGELFF. For the CDR3, the DNA is TGTGCCAGCAGCAAAGGCCAAACCGGGGAGCTGTTTTTT. The V gene is TRBV21-1, the J gene TRBJ2-2. TRBV21-1 is an annotated pseudogene. The CDR3 runs to 13 residues.

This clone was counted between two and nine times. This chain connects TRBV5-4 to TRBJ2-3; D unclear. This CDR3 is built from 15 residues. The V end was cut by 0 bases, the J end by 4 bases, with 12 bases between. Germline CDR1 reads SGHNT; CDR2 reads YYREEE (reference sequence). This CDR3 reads CASSLAGVRPDTQYF. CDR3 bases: TGTGCCAGCAGCTTGGCCGGTGTACGGCCAGATACGCAGTATTTT.

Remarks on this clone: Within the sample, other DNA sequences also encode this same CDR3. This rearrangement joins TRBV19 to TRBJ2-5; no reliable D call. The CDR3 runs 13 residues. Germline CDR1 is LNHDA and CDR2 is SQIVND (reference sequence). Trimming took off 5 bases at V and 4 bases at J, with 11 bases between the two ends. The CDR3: CASSPDPGETQYF. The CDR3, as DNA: TGTGCCAGTAGTCCAGACCCTGGAGAGACCCAGTACTTC.

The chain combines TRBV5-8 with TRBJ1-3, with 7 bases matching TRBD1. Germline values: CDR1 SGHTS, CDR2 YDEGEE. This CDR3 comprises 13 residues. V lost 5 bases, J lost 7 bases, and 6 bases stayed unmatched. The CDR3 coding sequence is TGTGCCAGCAGTAGTACAGGGGCCAACACCATATATTTT. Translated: CASSSTGANTIYF.

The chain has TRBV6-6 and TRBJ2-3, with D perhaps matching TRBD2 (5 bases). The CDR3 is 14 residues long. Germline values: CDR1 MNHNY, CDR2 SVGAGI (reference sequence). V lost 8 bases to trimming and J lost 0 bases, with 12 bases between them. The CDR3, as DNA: TGTGCCAGCTGGAGGTCTCGGAGCACAGATACGCAGTATTTT. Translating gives CASWRSRSTDTQYF.

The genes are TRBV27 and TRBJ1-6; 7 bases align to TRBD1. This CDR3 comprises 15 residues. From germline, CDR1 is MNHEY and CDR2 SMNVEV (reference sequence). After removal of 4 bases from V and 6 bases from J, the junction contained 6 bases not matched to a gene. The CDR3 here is CASSSHRGGNSPLHF. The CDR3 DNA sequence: TGTGCCAGCAGTTCCCACAGGGGAGGTAATTCACCCCTCCACTTT.

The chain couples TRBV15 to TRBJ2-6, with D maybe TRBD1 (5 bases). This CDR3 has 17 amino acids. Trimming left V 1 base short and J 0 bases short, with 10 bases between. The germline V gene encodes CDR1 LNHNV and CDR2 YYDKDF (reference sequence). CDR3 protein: CATSRAGISSGANVLTF. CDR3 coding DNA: TGTGCCACCAGCAGAGCAGGGATTTCCTCTGGGGCCAACGTCCTGACTTTC.

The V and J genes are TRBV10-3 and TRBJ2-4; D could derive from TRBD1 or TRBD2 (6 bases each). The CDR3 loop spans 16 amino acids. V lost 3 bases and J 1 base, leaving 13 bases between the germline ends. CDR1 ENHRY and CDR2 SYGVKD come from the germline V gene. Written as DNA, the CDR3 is TGTGCCATCAGTGATGAGGGGGGCTGGGCCAAAAACATTCAGTACTTC. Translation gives CAISDEGGWAKNIQYF.

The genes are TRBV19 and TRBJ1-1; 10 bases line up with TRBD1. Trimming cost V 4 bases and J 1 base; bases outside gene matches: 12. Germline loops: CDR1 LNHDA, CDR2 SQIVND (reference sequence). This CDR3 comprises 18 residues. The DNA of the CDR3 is TGTGCCAGTAGTACCCGGGACAGGGGCCTTGGGAGGAACACTGAAGCTTTCTTT. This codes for CASSTRDRGLGRNTEAFF.

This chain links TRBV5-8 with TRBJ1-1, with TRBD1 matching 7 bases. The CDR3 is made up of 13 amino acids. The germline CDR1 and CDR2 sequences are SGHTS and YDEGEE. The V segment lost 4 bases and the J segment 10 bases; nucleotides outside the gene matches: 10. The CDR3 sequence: CASSTGQVVGAFF. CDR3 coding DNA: TGTGCCAGCAGCACCGGACAGGTGGTGGGAGCTTTCTTT.

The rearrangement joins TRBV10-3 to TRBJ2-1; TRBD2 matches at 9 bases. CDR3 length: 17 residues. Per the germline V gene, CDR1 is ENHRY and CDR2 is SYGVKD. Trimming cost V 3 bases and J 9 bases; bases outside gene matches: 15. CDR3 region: CAISEISGSLSAGEQFF. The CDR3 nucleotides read TGTGCCATCAGTGAAATTAGCGGGAGCCTCTCGGCAGGTGAGCAGTTCTTC.

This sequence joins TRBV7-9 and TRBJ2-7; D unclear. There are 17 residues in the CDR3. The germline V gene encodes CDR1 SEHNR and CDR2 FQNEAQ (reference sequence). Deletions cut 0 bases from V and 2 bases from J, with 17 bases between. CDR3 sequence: CASSLAQSITQPYEQYF. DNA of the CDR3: TGTGCCAGCAGCTTAGCGCAAAGTATCACACAGCCCTACGAGCAGTACTTC.

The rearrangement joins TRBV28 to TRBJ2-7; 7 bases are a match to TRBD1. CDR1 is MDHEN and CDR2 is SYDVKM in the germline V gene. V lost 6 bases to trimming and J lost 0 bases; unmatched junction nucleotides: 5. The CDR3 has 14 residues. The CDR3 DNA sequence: TGTGCCAGCAGGAACCAGGGGGACTCCTACGAGCAGTACTTC. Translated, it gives CASRNQGDSYEQYF. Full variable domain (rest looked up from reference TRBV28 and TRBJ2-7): DVKVTQSSRYLVKRTGEKVFLECVQDMDHENMFWYRQDPGLGLRLIYFSYDVKMKEKGDIPEGYSVSREKKERFSLILESASTNQTSMYLCASRNQGDSYEQYFGPGTRLTVT.

The CDR3 region has the DNA TGTGCCAGCTCACCGGGACAGGGTACTGGCTACACCTTC. As protein: CASSPGQGTGYTF. This chain uses TRBV18 with TRBJ1-2, with 9 bases lining up with TRBD1. J was trimmed by 7 bases and V by 3 bases; bases with no gene match: 3. The CDR3 consists of 13 residues. The germline V gene encodes CDR1 KGHSH and CDR2 LQKENI.

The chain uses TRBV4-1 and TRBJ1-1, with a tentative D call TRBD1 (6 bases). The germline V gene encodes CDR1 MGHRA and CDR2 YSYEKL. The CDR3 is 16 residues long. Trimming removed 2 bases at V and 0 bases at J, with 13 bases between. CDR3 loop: CASSQNPGQMNTEAFF. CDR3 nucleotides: TGCGCCAGCAGCCAAAATCCCGGACAGATGAACACTGAAGCTTTCTTT.

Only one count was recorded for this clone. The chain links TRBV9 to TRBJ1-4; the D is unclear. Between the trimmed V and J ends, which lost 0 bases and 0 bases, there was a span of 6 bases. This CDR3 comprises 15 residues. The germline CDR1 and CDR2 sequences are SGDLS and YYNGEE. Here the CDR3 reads CASSVGHSTNEKLFF. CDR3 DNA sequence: TGTGCCAGCAGCGTAGGGCATTCAACTAATGAAAAACTGTTTTTT.

In DNA, the CDR3 is TGTGCCAGCAGCTTAGGAGGGGGGGGAGGCAATCAGCCCCAGCATTTT. It encodes CASSLGGGGGNQPQHF. This chain joins TRBV7-9 and TRBJ1-5, with a weak D call TRBD1 (6 bases). Trimming took 1 base from V and 2 from J, leaving 12 bases between them. CDR3 length: 16 amino acids. Looked up from germline, CDR1 is SEHNR and CDR2 is FQNEAQ (reference sequence).

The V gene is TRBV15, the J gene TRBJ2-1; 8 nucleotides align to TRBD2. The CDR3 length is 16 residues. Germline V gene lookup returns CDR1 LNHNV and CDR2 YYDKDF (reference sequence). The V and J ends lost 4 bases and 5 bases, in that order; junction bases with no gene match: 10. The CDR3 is CATSTQSGRRNNEQFF. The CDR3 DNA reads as TGTGCCACCAGCACCCAAAGCGGGAGACGGAACAATGAGCAGTTCTTC.

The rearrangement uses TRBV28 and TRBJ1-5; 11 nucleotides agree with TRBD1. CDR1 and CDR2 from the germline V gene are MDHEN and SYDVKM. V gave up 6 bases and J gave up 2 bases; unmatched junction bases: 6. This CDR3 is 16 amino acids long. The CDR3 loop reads CASSPGQGAGNQPQHF. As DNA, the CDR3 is TGTGCCAGCAGCCCAGGACAGGGGGCTGGCAATCAGCCCCAGCATTTT.

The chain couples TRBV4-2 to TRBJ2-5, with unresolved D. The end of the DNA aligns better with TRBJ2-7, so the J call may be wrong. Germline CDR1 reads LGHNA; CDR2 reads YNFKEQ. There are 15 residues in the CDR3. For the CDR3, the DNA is TGTGCCAGCAGCCAAGATGAAGGCGGTTCCTACGAGCAGTACTTC. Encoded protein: CASSQDEGGSYEQYF.

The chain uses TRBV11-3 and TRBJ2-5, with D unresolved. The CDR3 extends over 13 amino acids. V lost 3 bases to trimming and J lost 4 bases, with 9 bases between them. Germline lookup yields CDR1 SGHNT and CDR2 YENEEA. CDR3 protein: CASSLNGGETQYF. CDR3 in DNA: TGTGCCAGCAGCTTGAATGGTGGAGAGACCCAGTACTTC.

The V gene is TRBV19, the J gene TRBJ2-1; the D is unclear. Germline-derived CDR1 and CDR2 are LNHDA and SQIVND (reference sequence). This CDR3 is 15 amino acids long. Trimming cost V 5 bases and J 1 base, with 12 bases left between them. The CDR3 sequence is CASSQRIGSYNEQFF. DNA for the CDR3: TGTGCCAGTAGTCAGAGGATAGGGTCCTACAATGAGCAGTTCTTC. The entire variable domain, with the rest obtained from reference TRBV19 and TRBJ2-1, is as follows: DGGITQSPKYLFRKEGQNVTLSCEQNLNHDAMYWYRQDPGQGLRLIYYSQIVNDFQKGDIAEGYSVSREKKESFPLTVTSAQKNPTAFYLCASSQRIGSYNEQFFGPGTRLTVL.

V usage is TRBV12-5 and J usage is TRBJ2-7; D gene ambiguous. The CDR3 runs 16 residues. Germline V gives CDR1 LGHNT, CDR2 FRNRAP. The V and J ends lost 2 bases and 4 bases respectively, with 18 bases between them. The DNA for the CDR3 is TGTGCTAGTGGTTTGATCATTGGGCAGTTGGCGTACGAGCAGTACTTC. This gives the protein CASGLIIGQLAYEQYF.

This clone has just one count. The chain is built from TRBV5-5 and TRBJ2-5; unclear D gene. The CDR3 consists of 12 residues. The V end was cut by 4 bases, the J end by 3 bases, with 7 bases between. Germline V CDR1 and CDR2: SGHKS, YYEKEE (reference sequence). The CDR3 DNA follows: TGTGCCAGCAGCCGCGTGGAAGAGACCCAGTACTTC. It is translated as CASSRVEETQYF.

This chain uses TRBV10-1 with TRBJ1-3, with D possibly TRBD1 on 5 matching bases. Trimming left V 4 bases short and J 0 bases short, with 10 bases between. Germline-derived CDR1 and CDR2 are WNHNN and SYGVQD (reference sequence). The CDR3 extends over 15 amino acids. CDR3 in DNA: TGCGCCAGCAGTGGTTCAGGGCCCTCTGGAAACACCATATATTTT. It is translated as CASSGSGPSGNTIYF.

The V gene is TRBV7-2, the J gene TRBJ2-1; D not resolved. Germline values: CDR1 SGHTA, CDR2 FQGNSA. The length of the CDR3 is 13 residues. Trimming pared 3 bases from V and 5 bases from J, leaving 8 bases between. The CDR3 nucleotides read TGTGCCAGCAGCTTGAGGAATGACAATGAGCAGTTCTTC. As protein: CASSLRNDNEQFF.

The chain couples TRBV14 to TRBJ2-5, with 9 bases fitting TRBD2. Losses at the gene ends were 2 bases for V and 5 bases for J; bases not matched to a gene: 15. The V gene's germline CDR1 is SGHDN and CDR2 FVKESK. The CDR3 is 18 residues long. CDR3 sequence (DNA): TGTGCCAGCAGCCAACGCCGGGCTGGCGGGAGGGGTGTGGAGACCCAGTACTTC. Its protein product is CASSQRRAGGRGVETQYF.

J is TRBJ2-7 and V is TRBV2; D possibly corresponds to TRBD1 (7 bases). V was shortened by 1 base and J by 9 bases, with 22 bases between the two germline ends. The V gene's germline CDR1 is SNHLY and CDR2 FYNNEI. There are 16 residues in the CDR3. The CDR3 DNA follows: TGTGCCAGCAGTGAAGACAGGGGCTTGTTAGGGCGGGGGCAGTACTTC. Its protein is CASSEDRGLLGRGQYF.